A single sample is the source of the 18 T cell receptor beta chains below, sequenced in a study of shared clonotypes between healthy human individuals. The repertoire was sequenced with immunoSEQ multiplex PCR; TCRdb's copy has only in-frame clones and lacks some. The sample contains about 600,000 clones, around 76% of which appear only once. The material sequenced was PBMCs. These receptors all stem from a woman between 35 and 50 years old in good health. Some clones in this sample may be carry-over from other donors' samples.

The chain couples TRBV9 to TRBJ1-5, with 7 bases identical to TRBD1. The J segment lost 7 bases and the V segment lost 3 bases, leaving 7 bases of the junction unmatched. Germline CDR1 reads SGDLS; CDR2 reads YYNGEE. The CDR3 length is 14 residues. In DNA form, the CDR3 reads TGTGCCAGCAGCGAGCAGGGGGTTGGGCAGCCCCAGCATTTT. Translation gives CASSEQGVGQPQHF.

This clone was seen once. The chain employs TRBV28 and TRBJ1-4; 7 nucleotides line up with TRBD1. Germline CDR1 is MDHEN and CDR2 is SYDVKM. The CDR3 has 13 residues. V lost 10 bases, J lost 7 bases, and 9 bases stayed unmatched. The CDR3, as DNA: TGTGCCACCCTAGACAGGGCGGGTGAAAAACTGTTTTTT. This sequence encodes CATLDRAGEKLFF.

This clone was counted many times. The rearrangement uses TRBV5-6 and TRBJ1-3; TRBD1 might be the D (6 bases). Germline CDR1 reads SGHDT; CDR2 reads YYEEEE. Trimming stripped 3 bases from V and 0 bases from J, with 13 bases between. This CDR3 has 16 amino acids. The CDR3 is CASSSATGNSGNTIYF. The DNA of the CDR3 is TGTGCCAGCAGCTCGGCTACAGGGAACTCTGGAAACACCATATATTTT.

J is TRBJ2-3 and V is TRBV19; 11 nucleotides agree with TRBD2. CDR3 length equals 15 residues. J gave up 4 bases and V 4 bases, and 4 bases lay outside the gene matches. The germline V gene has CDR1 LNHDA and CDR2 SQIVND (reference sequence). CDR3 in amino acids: CASSNLAGGADTQYF. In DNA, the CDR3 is TGTGCCAGTAGTAATTTAGCGGGAGGGGCAGATACGCAGTATTTT.

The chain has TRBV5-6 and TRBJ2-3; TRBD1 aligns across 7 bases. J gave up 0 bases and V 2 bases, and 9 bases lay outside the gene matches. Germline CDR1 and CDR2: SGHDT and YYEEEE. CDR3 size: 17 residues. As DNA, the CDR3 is TGTGCCAGCAGCTTCCTCTACAGGGGTATAAGCACAGATACGCAGTATTTT. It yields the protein CASSFLYRGISTDTQYF.

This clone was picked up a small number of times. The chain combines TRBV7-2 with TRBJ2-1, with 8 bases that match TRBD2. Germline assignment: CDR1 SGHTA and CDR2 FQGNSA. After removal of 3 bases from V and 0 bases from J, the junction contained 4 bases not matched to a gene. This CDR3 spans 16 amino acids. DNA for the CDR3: TGTGCCAGCAGCTTCGCCAGCGGGAGCTCCTACAATGAGCAGTTCTTC. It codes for CASSFASGSSYNEQFF. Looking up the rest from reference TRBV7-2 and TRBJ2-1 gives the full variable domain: GAGVSQSPSNKVTEKGKDVELRCDPISGHTALYWYRQSLGQGLEFLIYFQGNSAPDKSGLPSDRFSAERTGGSVSTLTIQRTQQEDSAVYLCASSFASGSSYNEQFFGPGTRLTVL.

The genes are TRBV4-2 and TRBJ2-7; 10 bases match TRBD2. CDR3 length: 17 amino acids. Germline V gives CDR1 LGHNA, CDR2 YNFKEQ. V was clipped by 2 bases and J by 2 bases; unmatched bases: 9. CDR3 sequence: CASSQSLAGDTAYEQYF. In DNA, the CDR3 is TGTGCCAGCAGCCAAAGCCTAGCGGGAGACACCGCCTACGAGCAGTACTTC.

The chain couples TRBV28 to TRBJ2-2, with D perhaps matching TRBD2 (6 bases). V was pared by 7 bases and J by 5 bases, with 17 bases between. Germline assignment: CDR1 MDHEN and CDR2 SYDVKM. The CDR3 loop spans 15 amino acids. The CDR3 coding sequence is TGTGCCAGCACCCTAGGGCTAGCGTATACCGGGGAGCTGTTTTTT. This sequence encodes CASTLGLAYTGELFF.

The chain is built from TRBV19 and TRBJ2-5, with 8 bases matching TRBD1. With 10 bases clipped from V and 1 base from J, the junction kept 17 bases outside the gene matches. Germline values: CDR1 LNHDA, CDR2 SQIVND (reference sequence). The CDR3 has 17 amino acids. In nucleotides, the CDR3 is TGTGCCACCACAGACAGGGGCTTGGGGAGAGTCCAAGAGACCCAGTACTTC. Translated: CATTDRGLGRVQETQYF.

The CDR3 region is CASSLTPSSYEQYF. CDR3 bases: TGTGCCAGCAGCCTTACCCCGTCCTCCTACGAGCAGTACTTC. V gene TRBV28 combines with J gene TRBJ2-7; D not resolved. Trimming cost V 6 bases and J 0 bases, with 12 bases left between them. Germline V gives CDR1 MDHEN, CDR2 SYDVKM. There are 14 residues in the CDR3.

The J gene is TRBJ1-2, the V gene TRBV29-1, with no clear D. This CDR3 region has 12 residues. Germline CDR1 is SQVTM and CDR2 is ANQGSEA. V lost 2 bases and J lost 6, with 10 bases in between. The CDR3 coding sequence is TGCAGCGTTGAAAGGGAGGAGCATGGCTACACCTTC. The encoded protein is CSVEREEHGYTF. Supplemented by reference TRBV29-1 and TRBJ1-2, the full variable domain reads SAVISQKPSRDICQRGTSLTIQCQVDSQVTMMFWYRQQPGQSLTLIATANQGSEATYESGFVIDKFPISRPNLTFSTLTVSNMSPEDSSIYLCSVEREEHGYTFGSGTRLTVV.

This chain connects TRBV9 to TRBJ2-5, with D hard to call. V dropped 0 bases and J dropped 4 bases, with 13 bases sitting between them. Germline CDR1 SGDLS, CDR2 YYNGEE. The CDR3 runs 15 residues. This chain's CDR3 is CASSVGATLRETQYF. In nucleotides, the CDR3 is TGTGCCAGCAGCGTAGGGGCCACCCTGCGAGAGACCCAGTACTTC. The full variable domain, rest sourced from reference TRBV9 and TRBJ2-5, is DSGVTQTPKHLITATGQRVTLRCSPRSGDLSVYWYQQSLDQGLQFLIQYYNGEERAKGNILERFSAQQFPDLHSELNLSSLELGDSALYFCASSVGATLRETQYFGPGTRLLVL.

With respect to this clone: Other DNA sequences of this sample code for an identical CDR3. DNA for the CDR3: TGTGCCAGCAGTTTATCACAGGGTAATCAGCCCCAGCATTTT. Protein: CASSLSQGNQPQHF. This sequence joins TRBV27 and TRBJ1-5, with D maybe TRBD1 (6 bases). Germline values: CDR1 MNHEY, CDR2 SMNVEV (reference sequence). V lost 0 bases and J 4 bases, leaving 7 bases between the germline ends. The CDR3 consists of 14 residues.

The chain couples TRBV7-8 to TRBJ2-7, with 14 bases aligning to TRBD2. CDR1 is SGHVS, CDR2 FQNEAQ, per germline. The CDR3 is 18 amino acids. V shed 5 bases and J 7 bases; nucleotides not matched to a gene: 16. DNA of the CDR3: TGTGCCAGCAGCCCACAGGGGACTAGCGGGAGCAGTCTGTGGGAGCAGTACTTC. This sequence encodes CASSPQGTSGSSLWEQYF.

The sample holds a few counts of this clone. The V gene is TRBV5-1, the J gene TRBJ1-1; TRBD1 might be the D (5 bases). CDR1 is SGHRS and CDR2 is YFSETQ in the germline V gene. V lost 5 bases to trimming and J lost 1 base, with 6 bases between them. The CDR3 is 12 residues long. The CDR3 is CASRQANTEAFF. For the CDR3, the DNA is TGCGCCAGCAGACAGGCGAACACTGAAGCTTTCTTT.

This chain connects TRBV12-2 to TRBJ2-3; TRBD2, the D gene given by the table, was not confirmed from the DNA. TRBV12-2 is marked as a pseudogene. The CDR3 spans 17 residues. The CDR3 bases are TGTGCAAGTCGCTTAGGATGGCGGGAGGGAGTGGCAGATACGCAGTATTTT. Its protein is CASRLGWREGVADTQYF.

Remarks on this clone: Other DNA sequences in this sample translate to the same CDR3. The CDR3 DNA follows: TGTGCCAGCAGTTACTCAGAGACAGATACGCAGTATTTT. Translated, it gives CASSYSETDTQYF. The J gene is TRBJ2-3, the V gene TRBV6-6; D is unclear. Looked up from germline, CDR1 is MNHNY and CDR2 is SVGAGI (reference sequence). The CDR3 is 13 amino acids. V dropped 0 bases and J dropped 3 bases, with 4 bases sitting between them.

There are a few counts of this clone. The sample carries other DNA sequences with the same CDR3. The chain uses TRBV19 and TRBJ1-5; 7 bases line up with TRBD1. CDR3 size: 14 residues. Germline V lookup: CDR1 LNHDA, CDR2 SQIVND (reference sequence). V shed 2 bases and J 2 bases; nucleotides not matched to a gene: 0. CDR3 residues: CASSITGGNQPQHF. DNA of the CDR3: TGTGCCAGTAGTATAACAGGGGGCAATCAGCCCCAGCATTTT.